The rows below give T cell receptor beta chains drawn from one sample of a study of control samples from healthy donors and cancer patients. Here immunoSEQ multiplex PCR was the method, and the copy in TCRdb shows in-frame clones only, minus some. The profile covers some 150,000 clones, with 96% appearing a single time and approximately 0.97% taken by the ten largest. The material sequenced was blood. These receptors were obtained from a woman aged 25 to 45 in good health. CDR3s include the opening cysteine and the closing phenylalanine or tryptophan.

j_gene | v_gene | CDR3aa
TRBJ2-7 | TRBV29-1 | CSARQGYEQYF
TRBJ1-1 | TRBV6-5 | CASSSEGAGAEAFF
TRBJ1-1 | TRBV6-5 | CASSLGGGTEAFF
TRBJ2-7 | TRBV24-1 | CATSDSGQGRTYEQYF
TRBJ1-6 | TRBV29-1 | CSVVKGPDSPLHF
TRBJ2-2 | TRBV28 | CASSLIVGGSGAGELFF
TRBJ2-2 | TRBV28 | CASSPIRGPGELFF
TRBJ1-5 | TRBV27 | CASSLFRGGNQPQHF
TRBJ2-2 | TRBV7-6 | CASSLPDREVGELFF
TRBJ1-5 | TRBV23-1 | CASSQATGERDNQPQHF
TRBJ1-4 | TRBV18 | CASSGGATNEKLFF
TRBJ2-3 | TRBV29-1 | CSVEDWGADTQYF
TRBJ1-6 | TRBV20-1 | CSASPRGSFSPLHF
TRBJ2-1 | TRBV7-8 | CASSLERLAGYNEQFF
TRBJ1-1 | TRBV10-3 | CAISERGTEAFF
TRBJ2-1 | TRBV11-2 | CASSLAGSARGRYEQFF
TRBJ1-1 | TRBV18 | CASWGGSRNTEAFF
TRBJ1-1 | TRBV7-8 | CASSLKGTGVWDTEAFF
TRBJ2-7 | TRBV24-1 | CATPRAETYEQYF
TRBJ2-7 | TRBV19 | CASSIPGQYEQYF
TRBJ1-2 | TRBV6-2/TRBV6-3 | CASSQLELTQGATYGYTF
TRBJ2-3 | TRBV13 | CASSSVSGGTDTQYF
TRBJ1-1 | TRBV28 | CASSGQGGEVVNTEAFF
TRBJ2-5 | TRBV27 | CASSPRTGTLYF
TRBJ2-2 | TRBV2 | CASNGPNTGELFF
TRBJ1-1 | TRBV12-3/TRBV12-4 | CASRRTVNTEAFF
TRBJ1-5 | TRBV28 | CASSNQPQHF
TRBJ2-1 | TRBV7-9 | CASSFGLAGNEQFF
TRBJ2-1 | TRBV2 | CATAPMDFVNEQFF
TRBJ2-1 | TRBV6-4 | CASSSGLAGYNEQFF
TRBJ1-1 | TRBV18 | CASSERTGAMNTEAFF
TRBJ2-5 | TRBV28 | CASSLGPGTAQETQYF
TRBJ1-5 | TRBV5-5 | CASSLEGFGNQPQHF
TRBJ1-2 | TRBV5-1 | CASSLGQSQGGYTF
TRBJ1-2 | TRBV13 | CASSRPTGGGYTF
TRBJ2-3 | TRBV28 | CATHGEKPTDTQYF
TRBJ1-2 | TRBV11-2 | CASTPSQGVGYTF
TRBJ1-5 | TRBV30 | CAWSGVTGVSNQPQHF
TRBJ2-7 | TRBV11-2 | CASSFRDRAPSSYEQYF
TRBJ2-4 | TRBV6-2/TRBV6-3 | CASSPGWGFVSKNIQYF
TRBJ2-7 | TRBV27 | CASSLYTNYEQYF